This T cell receptor (beta chain) was sequenced in a study of cytomegalovirus exposure and HLA in healthy donors. Looking at the study overall: Samples from HLA-typed donors yielded approximately 80 million unique TCRs in an early data release. When about 400 donors were genotyped, roughly four fifths of them were found to fall in the Caucasian-associated ancestry cluster. Overall study results and limits: Presence/absence results assume similar sequencing depth per donor, which may not hold.

This CDR3 has 15 residues. Germline CDR1 reads SGHVS; CDR2 reads FQNEAQ. The J segment lost 5 bases and the V segment lost 1 base, leaving 5 bases of the junction unmatched. Primers: 60 Vbeta forward and 13 Jbeta reverse. Here immunoSEQ multiplex PCR was the method, and the copy in TCRdb shows in-frame clones only, minus some. The sample shows 150,000 or so clones, roughly 85% of them seen only once. For this clone: The antigen remains unidentified.

The sequence came from a male donor in good health and CMV-seropositive. The rearrangement joins TRBV7-8 to TRBJ1-2; TRBD1 matches at 9 bases. Sequenced input: PBMCs. The CDR3, as DNA: TGTGCCAGCAGCTTAGATGGGACAGGGCTGTATGGCTACACCTTC. As protein: CASSLDGTGLYGYTF.